Shown below are 26 T cell receptor beta chains from a single sample sequenced in a study of human versus mouse CDR3 diversity and MHC coevolution. Assay used: immunoSEQ multiplex PCR; TCRdb lists only in-frame clones, some missing. In the table there are about 60,000 clones, around 94% of which are singletons. The sample comprised naive CD4+ T cells from blood. Subset: CD45RO-negative CD62L-positive naive CD4 T cells. Receptors originate from a person aged 55 to 75 in good health.

The rearrangement links TRBV7-3 to TRBJ2-2; TRBD1 aligns across 10 bases. This CDR3 is built from 21 residues. V lost 4 bases and J lost 3; bases outside the gene matches: 20. Germline CDR1 reads SGHTA; CDR2 reads FQGTGA. The CDR3 DNA is TGTGCCAGCAGCTCTAACCCCGGGACAGGGGTCCGCCTGGGGGACACCGGGGAGCTGTTTTTT. Amino acids: CASSSNPGTGVRLGDTGELFF. The variable domain in full, with the rest retrieved from reference TRBV7-3 and TRBJ2-2, is GAGVSQTPSNKVTEKGKYVELRCDPISGHTALYWYRQSLGQGPEFLIYFQGTGAADDSGLPNDRFFAVRPEGSVSTLKIQRTERGDSAVYLCASSSNPGTGVRLGDTGELFFGEGSRLTVL.

The chain combines TRBV6-1 with TRBJ2-7; perhaps TRBD1 as D (5 bases). CDR1 MNHNS and CDR2 SASEGT come from the germline V gene. The length of the CDR3 is 14 residues. V lost 7 bases and J 0 bases, leaving 13 bases between the germline ends. The CDR3 bases are TGTGCCAGCACCGATCAGGGATTCTCCTACGAGCAGTACTTC. Protein sequence: CASTDQGFSYEQYF.

The V gene is TRBV5-4, the J gene TRBJ2-3; D gene unclear. The CDR3 extends over 13 amino acids. V gave up 2 bases and J gave up 4 bases, with 8 bases separating them. Germline CDR1 reads SGHNT; CDR2 reads YYREEE (reference sequence). This CDR3 is CASSLPRSDTQYF. CDR3 in DNA: TGTGCCAGCAGCTTACCGAGATCAGATACGCAGTATTTT. The full variable domain, with the rest looked up from reference TRBV5-4 and TRBJ2-3, is ETGVTQSPTHLIKTRGQQVTLRCSSQSGHNTVSWYQQALGQGPQFIFQYYREEENGRGNFPPRFSGLQFPNYSSELNVNALELDDSALYLCASSLPRSDTQYFGPGTRLTVL.

The chain couples TRBV7-2 to TRBJ2-7, with 11 bases fitting TRBD2. The CDR3 is 14 amino acids. The germline gives CDR1 SGHTA, CDR2 FQGNSA. Trimming removed 5 bases from V and 3 bases from J; junction bases left unmatched: 3. The CDR3 loop reads CASSLTSGSYEQYF. The CDR3 nucleotides read TGTGCCAGCAGCCTAACTAGCGGGAGCTACGAGCAGTACTTC.

This chain joins TRBV19 and TRBJ2-2; TRBD2 is a possible D gene (5 bases). Germline CDR1 and CDR2: LNHDA and SQIVND (reference sequence). The CDR3 contains 14 residues. The germline V and J ends were trimmed by 6 bases and 1 base, with 9 bases remaining between them. CDR3 in amino acids: CASRKAENTGELFF. The CDR3 region has the DNA TGTGCCAGTAGAAAAGCGGAGAACACCGGGGAGCTGTTTTTT.

This chain joins TRBV15 and TRBJ2-7; tentative D call: TRBD1 (5 bases). The V end was cut by 0 bases, the J end by 2 bases, with 8 bases between. Germline V CDR1 and CDR2: LNHNV, YYDKDF (reference sequence). CDR3 size: 14 residues. CDR3 bases: TGTGCCACCAGCAGAGAAGCAGGGACCTACGAGCAGTACTTC. Its translation is CATSREAGTYEQYF. Full variable domain (outside the CDR3, taken from reference TRBV15 and TRBJ2-7): DAMVIQNPRYQVTQFGKPVTLSCSQTLNHNVMYWYQQKSSQAPKLLFHYYDKDFNNEADTPDNFQSRRPNTSFCFLDIRSPGLGDTAMYLCATSREAGTYEQYFGPGTRLTVT.

This clone was picked up one time. The gene calls are TRBV29-1 and TRBJ2-7, with 8 nucleotides matching TRBD2. CDR1 is SQVTM, CDR2 ANQGSEA, per germline. This CDR3 is 13 amino acids long. After removal of 4 bases from V and 7 bases from J, the junction contained 9 bases not matched to a gene. The CDR3 DNA reads as TGCAGCGTTGTCAGGTCCGGCGGGGGGGAGCAGTACTTC. It codes for CSVVRSGGGEQYF.

This chain joins TRBV2 and TRBJ2-7; D perhaps matches TRBD2 (6 bases). V shed 1 base and J shed 4 bases, with 11 bases lying between them. The CDR3 length is 14 residues. CDR1 SNHLY and CDR2 FYNNEI come from the germline V gene. The CDR3 DNA reads TGTGCCAGCAGTGAAGAATCCGGGGGATACGAGCAGTACTTC. This codes for CASSEESGGYEQYF.

V is TRBV5-1 and J is TRBJ2-1; 13 bases agree with TRBD2. V dropped 2 bases and J dropped 7; count of bases not matched to a gene: 12. CDR1 SGHRS and CDR2 YFSETQ come from the germline V gene. This CDR3 has 18 amino acids. CDR3 region: CASSFGLAGEPRGNEQFF. The CDR3 region has the DNA TGCGCCAGCAGCTTCGGACTAGCGGGAGAGCCCCGGGGGAATGAGCAGTTCTTC.

J is TRBJ2-3 and V is TRBV10-1; TRBD2 matches at 11 bases. V was clipped by 6 bases and J by 3 bases; unmatched bases: 2. The CDR3 contains 14 residues. Germline V gene lookup returns CDR1 WNHNN and CDR2 SYGVQD (reference sequence). In nucleotides, the CDR3 is TGCGCCAGCAGCTCTAGCGGGAGGACAGATACGCAGTATTTT. Amino acids: CASSSSGRTDTQYF.

The chain has TRBV9 and TRBJ2-7; D is possibly TRBD1 (6 bases). Trimming removed 0 bases at V and 3 bases at J, with 13 bases between. Germline values: CDR1 SGDLS, CDR2 YYNGEE. The CDR3 contains 15 residues. The CDR3: CASSVGTAGDYEQYF. For the CDR3, the DNA is TGTGCCAGCAGCGTAGGGACAGCCGGGGACTACGAGCAGTACTTC.

The V gene is TRBV18, the J gene TRBJ1-2; possibly TRBD1 for D (5 bases). The V gene's germline CDR1 is KGHSH and CDR2 LQKENI. V dropped 6 bases and J dropped 5 bases, with 13 bases sitting between them. CDR3 length equals 13 residues. CDR3 DNA: TGTGCCAGCTCGCCGACAGACGAGTATGGCTACACCTTC. This codes for CASSPTDEYGYTF.

This clone has only a few counts. The rearrangement links TRBV18 to TRBJ1-4; D unresolved. Trimming left V 3 bases short and J 5 bases short, with 7 bases between. The CDR3 loop spans 13 amino acids. The germline CDR1 and CDR2 sequences are KGHSH and LQKENI. The CDR3 DNA sequence: TGTGCCAGCTCACCCCAGATGAATGAAAAACTGTTTTTT. This codes for CASSPQMNEKLFF. Full variable domain (outside the CDR3, taken from reference TRBV18 and TRBJ1-4): NAGVMQNPRHLVRRRGQEARLRCSPMKGHSHVYWYRQLPEEGLKFMVYLQKENIIDESGMPKERFSAEFPKEGPSILRIQQVVRGDSAAYFCASSPQMNEKLFFGSGTQLSVL.

This clone is a singleton in its sample. V and J are TRBV27 and TRBJ2-5; possible D gene TRBD1, 6 bases. CDR1 is MNHEY and CDR2 is SMNVEV in the germline V gene (reference sequence). Trimming pared 1 base from V and 3 bases from J, leaving 9 bases between. The CDR3 covers 14 residues. The CDR3 is CASSLYRTEETQYF. The CDR3 coding sequence is TGTGCCAGCAGTTTATATCGGACAGAAGAGACCCAGTACTTC.

This chain links TRBV23-1 with TRBJ2-7; D perhaps matches TRBD1 (5 bases). TRBV23-1 is given ORF status, its function remaining uncertain. Trimming took off 0 bases at V and 8 bases at J, with 8 bases between the two ends. The CDR3 is 12 amino acids. CDR3 protein: CASSQSRVKQYF. In nucleotides, the CDR3 is TGCGCCAGCAGTCAATCCAGGGTTAAGCAGTACTTC.

This chain uses TRBV27 with TRBJ1-1; a weak D match, TRBD1 (5 bases). CDR1 MNHEY and CDR2 SMNVEV come from the germline V gene (reference sequence). V gave up 8 bases and J gave up 2 bases, with 18 bases separating them. This CDR3 region has 15 residues. The CDR3 loop reads CASRGSGRVNTEAFF. The CDR3 DNA reads as TGTGCCAGCCGCGGAAGTGGCAGGGTCAACACTGAAGCTTTCTTT.

J is TRBJ1-6 and V is TRBV27, with 7 bases matching TRBD1. CDR3 length: 14 residues. After removal of 9 bases from V and 4 bases from J, the junction contained 6 bases not matched to a gene. CDR1 and CDR2 from the germline V gene are MNHEY and SMNVEV (reference sequence). CDR3 sequence (DNA): TGTGCCAGTGCCTGGGACAGATATAATTCACCCCTCCACTTT. It yields the protein CASAWDRYNSPLHF.

This clone was seen only a few times. V is TRBV21-1 and J is TRBJ1-2; TRBD1, the D gene given by the table, was not confirmed from the DNA. TRBV21-1 corresponds to a pseudogene. The CDR3 contains 15 residues. The DNA for the CDR3 is TGTGCCAGCAGCAAAGCGGGCCAGGTACACTATGGCTACACCTTC. Its translation: CASSKAGQVHYGYTF.

The chain has TRBV10-3 and TRBJ2-1; 11 bases match TRBD2. CDR1 ENHRY and CDR2 SYGVKD come from the germline V gene. With V trimmed by 5 bases and J by 7 bases, 7 bases remained unmatched. The CDR3 has 15 residues. The CDR3 spells CAISPLAGGGNEQFF. The CDR3 region has the DNA TGTGCCATCAGTCCCCTAGCGGGAGGAGGTAATGAGCAGTTCTTC.

In DNA, the CDR3 is TGTGCCAGCAGCTTCGGGGGAGGCGGCCAAGAGACCCAGTACTTC. Amino acids: CASSFGGGGQETQYF. The chain carries TRBV5-4 and TRBJ2-5; D is possibly TRBD2 (6 bases). This CDR3 is 15 amino acids long. Deletions cut 2 bases from V and 1 base from J, with 12 bases between. The germline CDR1 and CDR2 sequences are SGHNT and YYREEE (reference sequence).

The rearrangement uses TRBV18 and TRBJ2-5, with TRBD2 as a possible D gene (6 bases). Germline CDR1 and CDR2: KGHSH and LQKENI. CDR3 length: 15 residues. V dropped 3 bases and J dropped 6 bases, with 17 bases sitting between them. CDR3 in amino acids: CASSPPFGGTKTQYF. CDR3 DNA sequence: TGTGCCAGCTCACCGCCTTTTGGGGGGACGAAGACCCAGTACTTC.

The CDR3 DNA is TGCGCCAGCGCTCGGACAGGGCCTTCCCAAGAGACCCAGTACTTC. It translates to CASARTGPSQETQYF. The chain is built from TRBV5-1 and TRBJ2-5; 8 bases fit TRBD1. Looked up from germline, CDR1 is SGHRS and CDR2 is YFSETQ. V lost 7 bases to trimming and J lost 1 base; unmatched junction nucleotides: 9. The CDR3 contains 15 residues.

CDR3 nucleotides: TGTGCCAGCAGTCCAGGGGCGAGCTCCTATAATTCACCCCTCCACTTT. It encodes CASSPGASSYNSPLHF. This rearrangement joins TRBV7-9 to TRBJ1-6; a weak D match, TRBD1 (6 bases). The V gene lost 6 bases and the J gene lost 0 bases, with 12 bases spanning the gap. This CDR3 is 16 amino acids long. Germline assignment: CDR1 SEHNR and CDR2 FQNEAQ (reference sequence).

The chain employs TRBV11-3 and TRBJ2-5, with TRBD2 matching 9 bases. The CDR3 is 13 amino acids. V lost 5 bases to trimming and J lost 5 bases; unmatched junction nucleotides: 3. CDR1 SGHNT and CDR2 YENEEA come from the germline V gene. CDR3 sequence (DNA): TGTGCCAGCAGCCCGACTAGCGGCGAGACCCAGTACTTC. This encodes CASSPTSGETQYF.

CDR3 sequence reads: CATRGRVLAGANYEQYF. In DNA, the CDR3 is TGTGCCACCCGCGGGAGGGTACTAGCGGGAGCGAACTACGAGCAGTACTTC. The gene calls are TRBV10-3 and TRBJ2-7; 11 bases match TRBD2. The germline V gene has CDR1 ENHRY and CDR2 SYGVKD. The CDR3 contains 17 residues. Losses at the gene ends were 10 bases for V and 3 bases for J; bases not matched to a gene: 17.

The chain joins TRBV2 to TRBJ2-6, with TRBD1 identical over 8 bases. J gave up 0 bases and V 2 bases, and 6 bases lay outside the gene matches. There are 18 residues in the CDR3. Germline V gives CDR1 SNHLY, CDR2 FYNNEI. In DNA form, the CDR3 reads TGTGCCAGCAGTGAATCCAGGGGGCCCTACTCTGGGGCCAACGTCCTGACTTTC. Its translation: CASSESRGPYSGANVLTF. Full variable domain (remainder filled in from reference TRBV2 and TRBJ2-6): EPEVTQTPSHQVTQMGQEVILRCVPISNHLYFYWYRQILGQKVEFLVSFYNNEISEKSEIFDDQFSVERPDGSNFTLKIRSTKLEDSAMYFCASSESRGPYSGANVLTFGAGSRLTVL.